Below, 29 T cell receptor beta chains from the same sample are listed, as sequenced in a study of T cells in Graves' hyperthyroidism and ophthalmopathy. TCR beta CDR3 region amplification was performed from RNA transcripts. Carried out on the TCR CDR3, a first-round RT-PCR used the HTBI primer set. TCRdb re-derived calls from the multiplex PCR reads in MiXCR, one entry per CDR3 protein. The data hold roughly 100,000 distinct CDR3 sequences, with roughly 50% observed a single time. Sequencing was performed on blood. The receptors stem from a man in his forties with Graves' hyperthyroidism.

The rearrangement joins TRBV20-1 to TRBJ1-5, with 8 bases matching TRBD1. Germline loops: CDR1 DFQATT, CDR2 SNEGSKA (reference sequence). The CDR3 has 16 amino acids. V was clipped by 6 bases and J by 11 bases; unmatched bases: 21. The CDR3 is CSAKRAGGGGQETQHF. CDR3 bases: TGCAGTGCAAAAAGAGCAGGGGGCGGAGGGCAAGAGACCCAGCATTTT.

This chain joins TRBV2 and TRBJ2-7; 12 bases are a match to TRBD2. V was pared by 4 bases and J by 3 bases, with 7 bases of the junction left unmatched. The V gene's germline CDR1 is SNHLY and CDR2 FYNNEI. The CDR3 loop spans 16 amino acids. Here the CDR3 reads CASSGTSGTGVYEQYF. CDR3 in DNA: TGTGCCAGCAGTGGGACTAGCGGGACAGGGGTCTACGAGCAGTACTTC.

This clonotype occurred many times. CDR3 in DNA: TGTGCCAGCAGCTCCTACAGACTAGCGGGGGGATTCACAGATACGCAGTATTTT. As protein: CASSSYRLAGGFTDTQYF. The genes are TRBV5-6 and TRBJ2-3; 13 bases match TRBD2. The CDR3 contains 18 residues. Trimming cost V 3 bases and J 2 bases; bases outside gene matches: 9. CDR1 is SGHDT and CDR2 is YYEEEE in the germline V gene.

This clonotype was seen many times. The rearrangement uses TRBV6-1 and TRBJ2-5; 11 nucleotides match TRBD2. V was pared by 7 bases and J by 1 base, with 5 bases of the junction left unmatched. The CDR3 is made up of 15 amino acids. Germline lookup yields CDR1 MNHNS and CDR2 SASEGT. The CDR3 protein is CASNRLAGTQETQYF. The CDR3 bases are TGTGCCAGCAACCGACTAGCGGGGACCCAAGAGACCCAGTACTTC.

In this sample, this clonotype turned up many times. V is TRBV12-3 or TRBV12-4 and J is TRBJ1-1; a possible D gene is TRBD1 (5 bases). V was shortened by 5 bases and J by 4 bases, with 11 bases between the two germline ends. The length of the CDR3 is 13 residues. The DNA for the CDR3 is TGTGCCAGCAGTCCCGGGACGATCACTGAAGCTTTCTTT. It yields the protein CASSPGTITEAFF.

As to this clonotype: Relative to the germline gene, one junction end is altered; a read error may explain this. This chain links TRBV19 with TRBJ2-5, with D possibly being TRBD1 (6 bases). The length of the CDR3 is 13 residues. Germline CDR1 and CDR2: LNHDA and SQIVND (reference sequence). CDR3 nucleotide sequence: TGTGCCAGTAGCAGGGGTGTACAAGAGGCCCAGTATTTC. Translation: CASSRGVQEAQYF.

The chain is built from TRBV29-1 and TRBJ2-3, with a tentative D call TRBD2 (6 bases). Germline CDR1 SQVTM, CDR2 ANQGSEA. Between the trimmed V and J ends, which lost 4 bases and 2 bases, there was a span of 13 bases. This CDR3 spans 14 amino acids. The CDR3 is CSVGVGGATDTQYF. CDR3 in DNA: TGCAGCGTTGGTGTTGGCGGGGCCACAGATACGCAGTATTTT.

V and J are TRBV20-1 and TRBJ2-7, with 11 bases matching TRBD1. CDR3 length: 14 residues. After removal of 3 bases from V and 1 base from J, the junction contained 2 bases not matched to a gene. Germline CDR1 DFQATT, CDR2 SNEGSKA (reference sequence). The CDR3 DNA sequence: TGCAGTGCTAGGGGGACAGGGGGTTCCTACGAGCAGTACTTC. Translated, it gives CSARGTGGSYEQYF.

As to this clonotype: This sequence may be a read error, since a much larger clone differs from it by one base. The final CDR3 position lacks the conserved phenylalanine or tryptophan, pointing to a likely read error. The genes are TRBV11-3 and TRBJ2-7, with 8 bases that match TRBD2. The J call may not be correct, given that the DNA end is closer to TRBJ2-5. CDR1 is SGHNT and CDR2 is YENEEA in the germline V gene. CDR3 length: 16 residues. CDR3 coding DNA: TGTGCCAGCAGCTTACCGGGAGGGTACTTTCAAGAGACCCAGTACTGC. Protein: CASSLPGGYFQETQYC.

This clonotype was observed at least ten times. At one end the junction does not follow the germline gene, possibly because of a read error. The rearrangement links TRBV11-2 to TRBJ1-4; the D is unclear. Germline CDR1 and CDR2: SGHAT and FQNNGV. The CDR3 is made up of 16 amino acids. CDR3 nucleotides: TGTGCCAGCAGCGTAGACGGACTGGCTACTAATGAAAAACTGTTTTTT. It translates to CASSVDGLATNEKLFF.

The chain employs TRBV18 and TRBJ2-2; D possibly corresponds to TRBD1 (5 bases). Between the trimmed V and J ends, which lost 5 bases and 6 bases, there was a span of 22 bases. Germline values: CDR1 KGHSH, CDR2 LQKENI. This CDR3 contains 17 residues. CDR3 coding DNA: TGTGCCAGCTCAGAAGGCGCTAGTCCCAGGGCTTCCGGGGAGCTGTTTTTT. Protein sequence: CASSEGASPRASGELFF.

In its sample, this clonotype was seen many times. The chain employs TRBV10-1 and TRBJ1-1; weak D call: TRBD1 (6 bases). This CDR3 comprises 10 residues. With 11 bases removed from V and 7 bases from J, the gap between germline ends came to 11 bases. Germline assignment: CDR1 WNHNN and CDR2 SYGVQD (reference sequence). The CDR3: CACLDSEAFF. CDR3 DNA: TGCGCCTGCCTGGACAGTGAAGCTTTCTTT.

This clonotype has a count of ten or more. This rearrangement joins TRBV19 to TRBJ1-2; D is perhaps TRBD1 (5 bases). Trimming removed 6 bases at V and 4 bases at J, with 18 bases between. This CDR3 contains 15 residues. Germline V gives CDR1 LNHDA, CDR2 SQIVND (reference sequence). CDR3 residues: CASRPGTAEAYGYTF. The CDR3 DNA is TGTGCCAGTAGGCCCGGGACCGCAGAGGCCTATGGCTACACCTTC.

In its sample, this clonotype was seen many times. The chain has TRBV10-1 and TRBJ1-5; 8 bases fit TRBD1. CDR3 length: 15 amino acids. Germline CDR1 reads WNHNN; CDR2 reads SYGVQD (reference sequence). With 5 bases clipped from V and 0 bases from J, the junction kept 3 bases outside the gene matches. The chain's CDR3 is CASSLDRGSNQPQHF. CDR3 DNA: TGCGCCAGCAGTTTAGACAGGGGTAGCAATCAGCCCCAGCATTTT.

In the case of this clonotype: A clone one base away is much larger, so this may be a read error. This chain joins TRBV28 and TRBJ1-6; D gene ambiguous. The CDR3 runs 13 residues. CDR1 is MDHEN, CDR2 SYDVKM, per germline. V dropped 5 bases and J dropped 5 bases, with 7 bases sitting between them. The CDR3 region is CASSRSDNSPLHF. In DNA form, the CDR3 reads TGTGCCAGCAGTCGATCCGATAATTCACCCCTCCACTTT.

This clonotype was counted ten times or more. The rearrangement links TRBV6-5 to TRBJ1-1, with D hard to call. The CDR3 consists of 15 residues. The V end lost 0 bases, the J end lost 0 bases, and 8 bases lay between the germline ends. In germline, CDR1 is MNHEY, CDR2 SVGAGI. DNA of the CDR3: TGTGCCAGCAGTTACTCGAAAGGCATGAACACTGAAGCTTTCTTT. Protein: CASSYSKGMNTEAFF.

Remarks on this clonotype: A much larger clone lies a single base off, so this may be a read error. The chain couples TRBV7-8 to TRBJ2-2; 15 bases fit TRBD2. This CDR3 region has 18 residues. In germline, CDR1 is SGHVS, CDR2 FQNEAQ. This CDR3 is CASSPGLAGGPGGGELSF. In DNA, the CDR3 is TGTGCCAGCAGCCCCGGACTAGCGGGGGGGCCGGGGGGCGGGGAGCTGTCTTTT.

The rearrangement joins TRBV7-2 to TRBJ1-2; D might be TRBD1 (6 bases). CDR1 is SGHTA and CDR2 is FQGNSA in the germline V gene. Deletions cut 6 bases from V and 3 bases from J, with 11 bases between. The CDR3 has 13 amino acids. CDR3 in DNA: TGTGCCAGCAGACCCGGACAGTACTATGGCTACACCTTC. Its translation is CASRPGQYYGYTF.

The genes are TRBV20-1 and TRBJ1-5, with D perhaps matching TRBD1 (6 bases). The CDR3 contains 14 residues. V was cut by 6 bases and J by 4 bases, with 16 bases left in between. From germline, CDR1 is DFQATT and CDR2 SNEGSKA (reference sequence). The CDR3 spells CSASRQVPNQPQHF. CDR3 DNA: TGCAGTGCCAGCAGACAGGTTCCTAATCAGCCCCAGCATTTT.

For this clonotype: One junction end disagrees with the germline gene, perhaps due to a read error. CDR3 in amino acids: CASSLDGPAYNEQSF. The CDR3 coding sequence is TGTGCCAGCAGCTTGGATGGGCCAGCCTACAATGAGCAGTCCTTC. The chain couples TRBV7-9 to TRBJ2-1; D not resolved. Per germline, CDR1 SEHNR and CDR2 FQNEAQ (reference sequence). CDR3 size: 15 residues.

Many counts were recorded for this clonotype. This rearrangement joins TRBV3-1 to TRBJ1-2; D gene ambiguous. This CDR3 contains 12 residues. Germline CDR1 LGHDT, CDR2 YNNKEL (reference sequence). V was shortened by 3 bases and J by 8 bases, with 10 bases between the two germline ends. The CDR3 bases are TGTGCCAGCAGCCATGGTGAGAACGGCTACACCTTC. Protein: CASSHGENGYTF.

This clonotype was counted at least ten times. The chain recombines TRBV4-2 with TRBJ2-1; D is unresolved. Trimming took 7 bases from V and 0 from J, leaving 13 bases between them. Germline values: CDR1 LGHNA, CDR2 YNFKEQ. This CDR3 comprises 15 residues. The CDR3 sequence: CASTVDRTSYNEQFF. The CDR3 region has the DNA TGTGCCAGCACTGTGGACCGAACCTCCTACAATGAGCAGTTCTTC.

V gene TRBV2 combines with J gene TRBJ2-7; TRBD2 matches at 8 bases. Germline loops: CDR1 SNHLY, CDR2 FYNNEI. The CDR3 covers 14 residues. J lost 3 bases, V lost 6 bases, and 7 bases had no gene match. The CDR3 here is CASSVGLAGYEQYF. The CDR3 DNA reads as TGTGCCAGCAGCGTCGGACTAGCAGGCTACGAGCAGTACTTC. Filled out from reference TRBV2 and TRBJ2-7, the complete variable domain reads EPEVTQTPSHQVTQMGQEVILRCVPISNHLYFYWYRQILGQKVEFLVSFYNNEISEKSEIFDDQFSVERPDGSNFTLKIRSTKLEDSAMYFCASSVGLAGYEQYFGPGTRLTVT.

This clonotype came up many times. This chain's CDR3 is CASSQDLPGGELFF. Here the CDR3 DNA reads TGTGCCAGCAGCCAAGACTTGCCCGGCGGGGAGCTGTTTTTT. The chain links TRBV14 to TRBJ2-2, with no clear D. V lost 0 bases and J lost 7, with 9 bases in between. The CDR3 is made up of 14 amino acids. Germline values: CDR1 SGHDN, CDR2 FVKESK.

Notes on this clonotype: This sequence may be a read error, since a much larger clone differs from it by one base. The chain uses TRBV7-2 and TRBJ2-7, with a possible D match to TRBD2 (6 bases). CDR3 length: 12 residues. Trimming cost V 6 bases and J 7 bases, with 13 bases left between them. The germline V gene has CDR1 SGHTA and CDR2 FQGNSA. This chain's CDR3 is CASSYRENEQYF. CDR3 in DNA: TGTGCCAGCAGTTATCGGGAGAATGAGCAGTACTTC.

In regard to this clonotype: A read error may produce the germline difference seen at one junction end. V and J are TRBV15 and TRBJ1-1, with 8 bases identical to TRBD1. This CDR3 contains 14 residues. Germline assignment: CDR1 LNHNV and CDR2 YYDKDF (reference sequence). CDR3 bases: TGTGCCGCCAGCAGCGCGGGACAGGTAGGTGAAGCTTTCTTT. Its translation: CAASSAGQVGEAFF.

About this clonotype: One end of the junction is discordant with germline, which a read error may explain. This chain connects TRBV19 to TRBJ2-3; possibly TRBD2 for D (7 bases). CDR3 length: 17 residues. CDR1 is LNHDA and CDR2 is SQIVND in the germline V gene (reference sequence). Here the CDR3 reads CASSTLGGGGLIDTQYF. The CDR3 nucleotides read TGTGCTAGTAGTACCCTCGGGGGCGGGGGACTCATAGATACGCAGTATTTT.

This clonotype was picked up a small number of times. This may be a read error, as it is one base from a much larger clone. V gene TRBV19 combines with J gene TRBJ2-6; 7 bases line up with TRBD1. CDR1 is LNHDA, CDR2 SQIVND, per germline (reference sequence). The CDR3 sequence is 18 residues long. CDR3 in amino acids: CASTNPRDSLSGANVRTF. Here the CDR3 DNA reads TGTGCCAGTACCAACCCCCGGGACAGCCTCTCTGGGGCCAACGTCCGGACTTTC.

The chain employs TRBV12-3 or TRBV12-4 and TRBJ2-5; D perhaps matches TRBD1 (6 bases). The CDR3 consists of 14 residues. V was trimmed by 7 bases and J by 1 base, leaving 13 bases between them. The CDR3 DNA reads TGTGCCAGCATGTCCAGGGGCCCCCAAGAGACCCAGTACTTC. Protein sequence: CASMSRGPQETQYF.